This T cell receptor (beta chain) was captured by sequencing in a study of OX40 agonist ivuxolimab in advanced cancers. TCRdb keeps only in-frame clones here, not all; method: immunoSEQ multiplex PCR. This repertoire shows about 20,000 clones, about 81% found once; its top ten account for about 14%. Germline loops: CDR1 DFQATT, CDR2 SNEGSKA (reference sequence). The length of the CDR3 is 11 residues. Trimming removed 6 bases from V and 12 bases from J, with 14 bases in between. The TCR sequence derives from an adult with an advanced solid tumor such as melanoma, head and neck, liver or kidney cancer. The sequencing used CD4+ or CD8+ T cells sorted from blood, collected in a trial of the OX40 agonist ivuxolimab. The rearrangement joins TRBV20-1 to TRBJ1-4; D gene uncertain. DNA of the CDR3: TGCAGTGCCGAATACGGGAGCGAACTGTTTTTT. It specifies CSAEYGSELFF.